This T cell receptor beta chain was sequenced in a study of identical twins. Overall study results and limits: Alpha sequences out of frame and shared by twins had excess low generation probability. Its conclusions, products of cross-sectional statistical analysis, did not come from following the same donors. Among beta out-of-frame sequences, excess sharing between twins appeared weaker.

The germline V and J ends were trimmed by 4 bases and 9 bases, with 10 bases remaining between them. Germline V gives CDR1 MDHEN, CDR2 SYDVKM. The CDR3 consists of 13 residues. MiXCR, run by TCRdb on the 5' RACE reads, gives a single entry per CDR3 protein. The sample shows roughly 470,000 distinct CDR3 sequences, roughly an eighth of them seen only once. With regard to this clonotype: Its antigen remains unidentified.

These sequences were also reported in another study, on yellow fever vaccine responses in identical twins. That investigation notes: Reports say the vaccine T cell response in twins looked partly convergent and partly personalized.

The specimen sequenced was CD4+ T cells sorted from blood. The rearrangement links TRBV28 to TRBJ1-6, with no clear D. This TCR came from a young woman in good health. The CDR3 spells CASSSLGLSPLHF. CDR3 DNA sequence: TGTGCCAGCAGTTCCCTGGGTCTTTCACCCCTCCACTTT.